A selection of T cell receptor beta chains follows, all from one sample in a study of CD8+ T cells in alopecia areata. Produced via immunoSEQ multiplex PCR; TCRdb's table is partial and in-frame only. Of over 100,000 clones listed, almost 50% are singletons. The source was CD8+ T cells sorted from blood, collected at week 0. The receptors stem from a human donor with alopecia areata. Both conserved end residues are part of each CDR3. The order of the fields is CDR3 DNA, CDR3 protein, V gene, D gene, clone size, J gene. D genes are given only for firm matches. Clone size appears in some rows only: once, few, many, or a class for an expanded clone.

DNA: TGTGCCAGCAGCGGCCGCCTCCTAGGGGAAACCGGGGAGCTGTTTTTT
CDR3: CASSGRLLGETGELFF
V: TRBV5-5
D: .
size: .
J: TRBJ2-2

DNA: TGTGCCATCAGTGCGGGGGATAGCAATCAGCCCCAGCATTTT
CDR3: CAISAGDSNQPQHF
V: TRBV10-3
D: .
size: few
J: TRBJ1-5

DNA: TGTGCCAGCAGTTACTCTAGGGGGCCATACAATGAGCAGTTCTTC
CDR3: CASSYSRGPYNEQFF
V: TRBV6-5
D: TRBD1
size: .
J: TRBJ2-1

DNA: TGTGCCAGCAGCTTGACAGGGGACGAGCAGTACTTC
CDR3: CASSLTGDEQYF
V: TRBV5-6
D: TRBD1
size: few
J: TRBJ2-7

DNA: TGTGCCTGGAGGACAGGGGGCGGTTATGGCTACACCTTC
CDR3: CAWRTGGGYGYTF
V: TRBV30
D: TRBD1
size: once
J: TRBJ1-2

DNA: TGTGCCAGCAGCCCCCCTAGCGGGGGAAACTACAATGAGCAGTTCTTC
CDR3: CASSPPSGGNYNEQFF
V: TRBV7-9
D: TRBD2
size: .
J: TRBJ2-1

DNA: TGCAGCGCCCCGGGACAGGACCCCTTAAGGGAGACCCAGTACTTC
CDR3: CSAPGQDPLRETQYF
V: TRBV29-1
D: TRBD1
size: few
J: TRBJ2-5

DNA: TGTGCCAGCAGCAAAGGAGGGAGCAATCAGCCCCAGCATTTT
CDR3: CASSKGGSNQPQHF
V: TRBV7-9
D: .
size: .
J: TRBJ1-5

DNA: TGTGCCAGCAGTTCAGTCGGCAATTCACCCCTCCACTTT
CDR3: CASSSVGNSPLHF
V: TRBV25-1
D: .
size: .
J: TRBJ1-6

DNA: TGTGCCAGCAGCTTAAGGGACGAGCAGTACTTC
CDR3: CASSLRDEQYF
V: TRBV13
D: .
size: few
J: TRBJ2-7

DNA: TGTGCCAGCAGCCCCGGACAGGGAATGTACGAGCAGTACTTC
CDR3: CASSPGQGMYEQYF
V: TRBV9
D: TRBD1
size: few
J: TRBJ2-7

DNA: TGTGCCACCGAACCTTATAACACCGGGGAGCTGTTTTTT
CDR3: CATEPYNTGELFF
V: TRBV6-1
D: .
size: few
J: TRBJ2-2

DNA: TGTGCCAGCAGTCCTGGGGCCACCGAAGCTTTCTTT
CDR3: CASSPGATEAFF
V: TRBV27
D: .
size: few
J: TRBJ1-1

DNA: TGCGCCAGCAGCTCCCAGCGGGGGAACACAGATACGCAGTATTTT
CDR3: CASSSQRGNTDTQYF
V: TRBV4-3
D: TRBD2
size: .
J: TRBJ2-3

DNA: TGTGCCAGCAGGCCAGTTAGAGAGACCCAGTACTTC
CDR3: CASRPVRETQYF
V: TRBV11-2
D: .
size: .
J: TRBJ2-5

DNA: TGTGCCAGCACCCCATGGGAACAGGGGGCCTGGAATGAGCAGTTCTTC
CDR3: CASTPWEQGAWNEQFF
V: TRBV27
D: TRBD1
size: .
J: TRBJ2-1

DNA: TGTGCCAGCAGCTTTGACAGGGGGCTTGACGAGCAGTACTTC
CDR3: CASSFDRGLDEQYF
V: TRBV13
D: TRBD1
size: once
J: TRBJ2-7

DNA: TGTGCCAGCAGCTTACTCTTGGGCACTGAAGCTTTCTTT
CDR3: CASSLLLGTEAFF
V: TRBV7-3
D: .
size: few
J: TRBJ1-1

DNA: TGTGCCTGGAGTGAGGGCTACGAGCAGTACTTC
CDR3: CAWSEGYEQYF
V: TRBV30
D: .
size: few
J: TRBJ2-7

DNA: TGTGCCTGGTCTGTGGGTATGAACACTGAAGCTTTCTTT
CDR3: CAWSVGMNTEAFF
V: TRBV30
D: .
size: .
J: TRBJ1-1

DNA: TGTGCCAGCAGTTTAGGGACGGATTTACCCCCATACGAGCAGTACTTC
CDR3: CASSLGTDLPPYEQYF
V: TRBV27
D: .
size: .
J: TRBJ2-7

DNA: TGTGCCAGCAGCTTAAGTGAGACGGATTATGGCTACACCTTC
CDR3: CASSLSETDYGYTF
V: TRBV7-9
D: .
size: .
J: TRBJ1-2

DNA: TGCAGCGTTGATTGGGACAGGGGTGACTATGGCTACACCTTC
CDR3: CSVDWDRGDYGYTF
V: TRBV29-1
D: TRBD1
size: .
J: TRBJ1-2

DNA: TGCGCCAGCAGCCAAATTGGGACAGGGAGGGAGACCCAGTACTTC
CDR3: CASSQIGTGRETQYF
V: TRBV4-1
D: TRBD1
size: once
J: TRBJ2-5

DNA: TGCGCCAGCAGCCAAGATCACTATCCCTCGGGCACTGAAGCTTTCTTT
CDR3: CASSQDHYPSGTEAFF
V: TRBV4-3
D: .
size: .
J: TRBJ1-1

DNA: TGCAGCGTTGAAGAGGCAGAATATGGCTACACCTTC
CDR3: CSVEEAEYGYTF
V: TRBV29-1
D: .
size: once
J: TRBJ1-2

DNA: TGTGCCCTTCGGGACAGGGAGGACACTGAAGCTTTCTTT
CDR3: CALRDREDTEAFF
V: TRBV10-3
D: TRBD1
size: few
J: TRBJ1-1

DNA: TGCAGCGTCGCGGACAGGGGATCAGAAGATACGCAGTATTTT
CDR3: CSVADRGSEDTQYF
V: TRBV29-1
D: TRBD1
size: .
J: TRBJ2-3

DNA: TGTGCCAGCAGCCTTCCCCGGGACAGGGGTCTCTATTTT
CDR3: CASSLPRDRGLYF
V: TRBV7-8
D: TRBD1
size: .
J: TRBJ1-6

DNA: TGTGCCAGTGGAGTCCGGGGGGGACCTATGAACACTGAAGCTTTCTTT
CDR3: CASGVRGGPMNTEAFF
V: TRBV19
D: .
size: .
J: TRBJ1-1

DNA: TGTGCCAGCAGCCAGGGGATCGCCTACGAGCAGTACTTC
CDR3: CASSQGIAYEQYF
V: TRBV27
D: .
size: .
J: TRBJ2-7

DNA: TGTGCCTGGAGTGTCCTGACAGGGGGCTCGGGCGAGCAGTACTTC
CDR3: CAWSVLTGGSGEQYF
V: TRBV30
D: TRBD1
size: .
J: TRBJ2-7

DNA: TGTGCCAGCAGTTACCGGGACACCTACGAGCAGTACTTC
CDR3: CASSYRDTYEQYF
V: TRBV6-4
D: .
size: .
J: TRBJ2-7

DNA: TGCAGCGTTGAAGCCGGCGAAGAGACCCAGTACTTC
CDR3: CSVEAGEETQYF
V: TRBV29-1
D: .
size: few
J: TRBJ2-5

DNA: TGTGCCAGCAGCTTCCCCGGACAGGGGTACACTGAAGCTTTCTTT
CDR3: CASSFPGQGYTEAFF
V: TRBV13
D: TRBD1
size: .
J: TRBJ1-1

DNA: TGTGCCAGCAGCCCCTGGGACAGCTCTAACTATGGCTACACCTTC
CDR3: CASSPWDSSNYGYTF
V: TRBV2
D: TRBD1
size: .
J: TRBJ1-2

DNA: TGTGCCAGCAGTACAGGGGGCGGGTACACTGAAGCTTTCTTT
CDR3: CASSTGGGYTEAFF
V: TRBV6-1
D: TRBD1
size: .
J: TRBJ1-1

DNA: TGCAGCGTAGGCCGGACAGGGATCACAGATACGCAGTATTTT
CDR3: CSVGRTGITDTQYF
V: TRBV29-1
D: TRBD1
size: .
J: TRBJ2-3

DNA: TGTGCCTGGAGTGTTGGCAGTTACGAGCAGTACTTC
CDR3: CAWSVGSYEQYF
V: TRBV30
D: .
size: few
J: TRBJ2-7

DNA: TGTGCCAGCAGCTTATCGGAGACCCAGTACTTC
CDR3: CASSLSETQYF
V: TRBV13
D: .
size: .
J: TRBJ2-5

DNA: TGCGCCAGCAGCCAAATCGGGGCCTACGAGCAGTACTTC
CDR3: CASSQIGAYEQYF
V: TRBV4-1
D: .
size: .
J: TRBJ2-7

DNA: TGCAGCGCCCTTAGGGGGAGGAGGACTAGCCGGGGGGAGACCCAGTACTTC
CDR3: CSALRGRRTSRGETQYF
V: TRBV29-1
D: TRBD2
size: few
J: TRBJ2-5

DNA: TGTGCCAGCAGCTGGGTAGCGAACACTGAAGCTTTCTTT
CDR3: CASSWVANTEAFF
V: TRBV5-6
D: .
size: .
J: TRBJ1-1

DNA: TGTGCCTGGAGTCCTGAAAATGGGGCTGGGGCCAACGTCCTGACTTTC
CDR3: CAWSPENGAGANVLTF
V: TRBV30
D: .
size: many
J: TRBJ2-6

DNA: TGTGCCACTAACGCTGGACCGGGACTAGTAGCCGAGCAGTACTTC
CDR3: CATNAGPGLVAEQYF
V: TRBV15
D: TRBD2
size: .
J: TRBJ2-7

DNA: TGCGCCAGCAGCCAAGATTCCGGTCCCTCCTACGAGCAGTACTTC
CDR3: CASSQDSGPSYEQYF
V: TRBV4-3
D: .
size: few
J: TRBJ2-7

DNA: TGTGCCAGCAGCTTAGGGCTAAAATACGAGCAGTACTTC
CDR3: CASSLGLKYEQYF
V: TRBV13
D: .
size: .
J: TRBJ2-7

DNA: TGTGCCAGCACCCGTCAGGCGGGGAACACTGAAGCTTTCTTT
CDR3: CASTRQAGNTEAFF
V: TRBV6-6
D: .
size: few
J: TRBJ1-1

DNA: TGCGCCAGCAGCTCCTGGGACGGACAAGAGACCCAGTACTTC
CDR3: CASSSWDGQETQYF
V: TRBV5-1
D: .
size: .
J: TRBJ2-5

DNA: TGTGCCAGCAGCTTCGTGGGCTCCTACGAGCAGTACTTC
CDR3: CASSFVGSYEQYF
V: TRBV5-4
D: .
size: few
J: TRBJ2-7

DNA: TGTGCCAGCAGTTTATTGGGGAGATGGTCACCCCTCCACTTT
CDR3: CASSLLGRWSPLHF
V: TRBV27
D: .
size: .
J: TRBJ1-6

DNA: TGTGCCAGCAGCGCACAGGGTAGTCATCAGCCCCAGCATTTT
CDR3: CASSAQGSHQPQHF
V: TRBV9
D: .
size: .
J: TRBJ1-5

DNA: TGTGCCAGCAGTTACTTGACAGGGAGCAATCAGCCCCAGCATTTT
CDR3: CASSYLTGSNQPQHF
V: TRBV6-6
D: TRBD1
size: .
J: TRBJ1-5

DNA: TGCGCCAGCAGCACCGCGACAGGGAATAATTCACCCCTCCACTTT
CDR3: CASSTATGNNSPLHF
V: TRBV5-1
D: TRBD1
size: .
J: TRBJ1-6

DNA: TGCAGCGTTGAAGGGGACAGGGGGATTGAGCAGTACTTC
CDR3: CSVEGDRGIEQYF
V: TRBV29-1
D: TRBD1
size: few
J: TRBJ2-7

DNA: TGTGCCAGCAGTGAAGTTGCTTCCCCCTACAATGAGCAGTTCTTC
CDR3: CASSEVASPYNEQFF
V: TRBV2
D: .
size: .
J: TRBJ2-1

DNA: TGTGCCTGGAGTGTATCTGGGACTGAAGCTTTCTTT
CDR3: CAWSVSGTEAFF
V: TRBV30
D: .
size: .
J: TRBJ1-1